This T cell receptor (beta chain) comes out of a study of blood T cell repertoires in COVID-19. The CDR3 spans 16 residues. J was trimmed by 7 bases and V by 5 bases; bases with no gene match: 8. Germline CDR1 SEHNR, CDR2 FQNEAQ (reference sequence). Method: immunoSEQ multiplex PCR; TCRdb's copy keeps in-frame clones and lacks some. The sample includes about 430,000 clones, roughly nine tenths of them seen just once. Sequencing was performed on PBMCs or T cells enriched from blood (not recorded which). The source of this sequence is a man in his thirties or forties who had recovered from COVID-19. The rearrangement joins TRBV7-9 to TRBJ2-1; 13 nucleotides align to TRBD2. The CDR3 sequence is CASSEPGLAGINEQFF. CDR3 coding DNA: TGTGCCAGCAGCGAACCGGGACTAGCGGGAATAAATGAGCAGTTCTTC.